This entry features one TCR beta chain sequence. What it binds is not known. This record comes from a study of OX40 agonist ivuxolimab in advanced cancers. Study details: Anti-PD-1, anti-PD-L1 or anti-CTLA-4 therapy given earlier was allowed, and around 40% had some. Study-level points and caveats: The average count of expanded clones was higher among CD8+ T cells than among CD4+.

Autoimmune disease history or systemic immunosuppression led to patients being barred. The CDR3 spans 14 residues. V was pared by 3 bases and J by 2 bases, with 3 bases of the junction left unmatched. Germline CDR1 and CDR2: SGHTA and FQGNSA. Assay used: immunoSEQ multiplex PCR; TCRdb lists only in-frame clones, some missing. This repertoire shows about 72,000 clones, 80% to 90% found once; its top ten account for approximately 0.86%. The chain recombines TRBV7-2 with TRBJ2-7, with 8 bases lining up with TRBD1. The sequence was collected from an adult with an advanced solid tumor such as melanoma, head and neck, liver or kidney cancer. Here the sequenced sample was CD4+ or CD8+ T cells sorted from blood, taken in a trial of the OX40 agonist ivuxolimab. The CDR3 region has the DNA TGTGCCAGCAGCTTTGGGACAGGTACCTACGAGCAGTACTTC. Protein product: CASSFGTGTYEQYF. Filled out from reference TRBV7-2 and TRBJ2-7, the complete variable domain reads GAGVSQSPSNKVTEKGKDVELRCDPISGHTALYWYRQSLGQGLEFLIYFQGNSAPDKSGLPSDRFSAERTGGSVSTLTIQRTQQEDSAVYLCASSFGTGTYEQYFGPGTRLTVT.